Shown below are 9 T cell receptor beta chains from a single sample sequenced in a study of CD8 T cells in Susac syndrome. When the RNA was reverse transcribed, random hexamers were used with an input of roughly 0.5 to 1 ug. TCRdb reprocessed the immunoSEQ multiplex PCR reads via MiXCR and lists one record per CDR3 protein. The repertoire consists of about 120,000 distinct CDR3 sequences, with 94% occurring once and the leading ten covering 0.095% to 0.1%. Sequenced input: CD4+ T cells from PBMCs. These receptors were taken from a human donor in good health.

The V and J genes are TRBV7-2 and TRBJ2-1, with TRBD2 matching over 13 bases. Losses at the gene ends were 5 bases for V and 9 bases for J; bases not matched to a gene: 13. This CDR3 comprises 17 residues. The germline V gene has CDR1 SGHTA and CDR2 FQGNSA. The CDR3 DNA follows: TGTGCCAGCAGCACAGGACTAGCGGGAGTTTCAAGGAGTGAGCAGTTCTTC. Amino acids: CASSTGLAGVSRSEQFF. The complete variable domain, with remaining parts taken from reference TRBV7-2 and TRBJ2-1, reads GAGVSQSPSNKVTEKGKDVELRCDPISGHTALYWYRQSLGQGLEFLIYFQGNSAPDKSGLPSDRFSAERTGGSVSTLTIQRTQQEDSAVYLCASSTGLAGVSRSEQFFGPGTRLTVL.

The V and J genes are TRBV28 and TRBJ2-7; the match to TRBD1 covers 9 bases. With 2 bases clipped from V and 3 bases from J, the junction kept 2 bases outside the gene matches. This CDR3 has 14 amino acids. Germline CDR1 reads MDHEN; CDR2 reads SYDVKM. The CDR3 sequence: CASSLTGGIYEQYF. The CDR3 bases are TGTGCCAGCAGTTTAACAGGGGGCATCTACGAGCAGTACTTC.

Here the CDR3 reads CASSLEGQGNNEQFF. CDR3 nucleotide sequence: TGCGCCAGCAGCTTAGAGGGACAGGGCAACAATGAGCAGTTCTTC. The chain recombines TRBV5-1 with TRBJ2-1; 9 bases agree with TRBD1. CDR3 length: 15 amino acids. The germline CDR1 and CDR2 sequences are SGHRS and YFSETQ. Trimming at V came to 2 bases and at J to 5 bases, leaving 5 bases not matched to a gene. Looking up the rest from reference TRBV5-1 and TRBJ2-1 gives the full variable domain: KAGVTQTPRYLIKTRGQQVTLSCSPISGHRSVSWYQQTPGQGLQFLFEYFSETQRNKGNFPGRFSGRQFSNSRSEMNVSTLELGDSALYLCASSLEGQGNNEQFFGPGTRLTVL.

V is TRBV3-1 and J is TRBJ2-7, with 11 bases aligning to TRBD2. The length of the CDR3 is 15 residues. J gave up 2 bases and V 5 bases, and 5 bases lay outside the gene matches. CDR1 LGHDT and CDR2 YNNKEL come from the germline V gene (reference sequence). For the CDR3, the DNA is TGTGCCAGCAGCGTGGGGACTAGCGGACCCTACGAGCAGTACTTC. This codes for CASSVGTSGPYEQYF.

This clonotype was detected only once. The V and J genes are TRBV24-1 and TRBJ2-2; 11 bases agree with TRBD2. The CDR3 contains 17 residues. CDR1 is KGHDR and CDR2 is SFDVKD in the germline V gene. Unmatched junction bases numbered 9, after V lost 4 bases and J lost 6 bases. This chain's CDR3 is CATSDTQLAGGAGELFF. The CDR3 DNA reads TGTGCCACCAGTGACACACAGCTAGCGGGAGGCGCCGGGGAGCTGTTTTTT.

CDR3 region: CASSGRGDYGYTF. In DNA form, the CDR3 reads TGTGCCAGCTCGGGACGGGGGGACTATGGCTACACCTTC. J is TRBJ1-2 and V is TRBV2, with D perhaps matching TRBD1 (5 bases). The V and J ends lost 8 bases and 3 bases respectively, with 13 bases between them. CDR3 size: 13 residues. CDR1 and CDR2 from the germline V gene are SNHLY and FYNNEI.

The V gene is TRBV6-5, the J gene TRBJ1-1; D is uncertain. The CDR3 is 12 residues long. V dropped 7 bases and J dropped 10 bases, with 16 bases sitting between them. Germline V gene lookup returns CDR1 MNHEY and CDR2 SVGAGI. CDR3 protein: CASISVGEVAFF. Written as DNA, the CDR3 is TGTGCCAGCATATCCGTCGGGGAGGTAGCTTTCTTT.

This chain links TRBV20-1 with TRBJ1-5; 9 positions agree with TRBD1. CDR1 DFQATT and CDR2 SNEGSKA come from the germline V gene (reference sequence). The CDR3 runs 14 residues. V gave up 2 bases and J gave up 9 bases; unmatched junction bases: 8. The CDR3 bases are TGCAGTGCTAGACCTTGGACAGGGGAACTGCCCCAGCATTTT. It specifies CSARPWTGELPQHF.

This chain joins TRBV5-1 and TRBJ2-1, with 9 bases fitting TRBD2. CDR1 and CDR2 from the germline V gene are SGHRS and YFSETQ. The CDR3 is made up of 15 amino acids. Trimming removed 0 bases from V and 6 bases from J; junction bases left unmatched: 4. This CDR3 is CASSLATSGSNEQFF. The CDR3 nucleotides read TGCGCCAGCAGCTTGGCTACTAGCGGGTCCAATGAGCAGTTCTTC.